This T cell receptor (beta chain) comes out of a study of T cells in Graves' hyperthyroidism and ophthalmopathy. This clonotype appeared many times. Trimming took off 2 bases at V and 5 bases at J, with 13 bases between the two ends. Germline V CDR1 and CDR2: GTSNPN, SVGIG (reference sequence). The CDR3 runs to 14 residues. Stable Graves' hyperthyroidism denoted no ophthalmopathy progression over 18 months. The PBMCs were sourced from fresh peripheral blood (approximately 10 ml). Amplification targeted TCR beta CDR3 regions from RNA transcripts. Using the HTBI primer set, a first-round RT-PCR was run on the TCR CDR3. TCRdb used MiXCR to reprocess the multiplex PCR reads, holding one entry per CDR3 protein. The table lists approximately 420,000 distinct CDR3 sequences, 12% to 15% of them singletons.

V and J are TRBV30 and TRBJ2-1; the D is unclear. This clonotype was sampled from a young woman with Graves' hyperthyroidism. The sample taken for sequencing was blood. This CDR3 reads CAWSSSQAHNEQFF. DNA for the CDR3: TGTGCCTGGAGTAGTTCCCAGGCGCACAATGAGCAGTTCTTC.